This TCR beta chain is drawn from a study of identical twins. Germline CDR1 reads SGHKS; CDR2 reads YYEKEE (reference sequence). The junction had 8 bases not matched to a gene; V was cut back by 4 bases and J by 0 bases. The CDR3 has 16 residues. TCRdb reanalysed the 5' RACE reads using MiXCR and keeps one entry per CDR3 protein. The table has fewer than 800,000 distinct CDR3 sequences, just over 7% seen once. Study-wide results and limits: Insertions ran lower in abundant cord blood beta clonotypes, though not in memory repertoires. Beta out-of-frame twin sharing showed a weaker excess. The study found excess low generation probability among twin-shared out-of-frame alpha sequences.

As to this clonotype: Antigen: not known.

These data were also filed under a second study, of yellow fever vaccine responses in identical twins.

The sequence was obtained from a young woman in good health. Sequences were obtained from PBMCs. The rearrangement joins TRBV5-5 to TRBJ2-3; 7 bases match TRBD1. The CDR3 region has the DNA TGTGCCAGCAGCCTCACAGGGGCCACTAGCACAGATACGCAGTATTTT. This encodes CASSLTGATSTDTQYF.